The 15 T cell receptor beta chains presented below share a single source sample, sequenced in a study of blood T cell repertoires in COVID-19. The method was immunoSEQ multiplex PCR; TCRdb's version includes in-frame clones alone and lacks a portion of them. The data show around 99,000 clones, approximately 82% seen once. Specimen: peripheral blood. These receptors all stem from an older woman with acute or convalescent COVID-19.

The chain has TRBV6-5 and TRBJ1-2, with 7 positions matching TRBD1. The V gene end was trimmed by 6 bases and the J gene end by 4 bases; junction bases not matched to a gene: 11. CDR3 length: 15 amino acids. Germline CDR1 is MNHEY and CDR2 is SVGAGI. CDR3 in amino acids: CASSPTGTVAYGYTF. The CDR3 coding sequence is TGTGCCAGCAGCCCCACCGGGACAGTTGCCTATGGCTACACCTTC.

The chain uses TRBV4-3 and TRBJ1-5; D might be TRBD1 (5 bases). Germline V lookup: CDR1 LGHNA, CDR2 YSLEER. Trimming stripped 2 bases from V and 4 bases from J, with 12 bases between. The CDR3 is made up of 15 amino acids. The DNA for the CDR3 is TGCGCCAGCAGCCAATACCAGGGAGGGAATCAGCCCCAGCATTTT. This codes for CASSQYQGGNQPQHF.

The rearrangement uses TRBV18 and TRBJ2-7; no reliable D call. This CDR3 has 13 residues. CDR1 is KGHSH and CDR2 is LQKENI in the germline V gene. V lost 3 bases and J lost 0, with 6 bases in between. The CDR3 sequence is CASSPPFSYEQYF. The CDR3 nucleotides read TGTGCCAGCTCACCCCCCTTCTCCTACGAGCAGTACTTC. Full variable domain (rest looked up from reference TRBV18 and TRBJ2-7): NAGVMQNPRHLVRRRGQEARLRCSPMKGHSHVYWYRQLPEEGLKFMVYLQKENIIDESGMPKERFSAEFPKEGPSILRIQQVVRGDSAAYFCASSPPFSYEQYFGPGTRLTVT.

DNA of the CDR3: TGTGCCAGCAGTAGCGGACAGGCCCGGGAGACCCAGTACTTC. The encoded protein is CASSSGQARETQYF. The chain combines TRBV2 with TRBJ2-5; 7 bases align to TRBD1. This CDR3 region has 14 residues. After removal of 5 bases from V and 5 bases from J, the junction contained 8 bases not matched to a gene. Germline-derived CDR1 and CDR2 are SNHLY and FYNNEI.

V gene TRBV27 combines with J gene TRBJ2-3, with a weak D call TRBD2 (6 bases). V was cut by 6 bases and J by 7 bases, with 11 bases left in between. The germline CDR1 and CDR2 sequences are MNHEY and SMNVEV (reference sequence). The CDR3 is 12 residues long. The CDR3 sequence: CASSLGLNTQYF. CDR3 bases: TGTGCCAGCAGCCTGGGACTTAATACGCAGTATTTT.

The J gene is TRBJ1-5, the V gene TRBV12-3 or TRBV12-4; no definite D call. Deletions cut 0 bases from V and 4 bases from J, with 4 bases between. The CDR3 length is 13 residues. The CDR3 here is CASSLATNQPQHF. The CDR3 nucleotides are TGTGCCAGCAGTTTAGCGACAAATCAGCCCCAGCATTTT.

The chain is built from TRBV7-9 and TRBJ2-7; the D gene is possibly TRBD1 (8 bases). The ends were cut back, 5 bases at V and 4 bases at J, with 15 bases in the middle. CDR1 is SEHNR and CDR2 is FQNEAQ in the germline V gene (reference sequence). The CDR3 spans 14 residues. The CDR3 DNA sequence: TGTGCCAGCAGCCGCACAGGGGGGGATTACGAGCAGTACTTC. It is translated as CASSRTGGDYEQYF.

The rearrangement links TRBV7-2 to TRBJ1-4, with D possibly TRBD1 on 5 matching bases. CDR1 SGHTA and CDR2 FQGNSA come from the germline V gene. The CDR3 consists of 14 residues. Trimming took 3 bases from V and 3 from J, leaving 8 bases between them. The CDR3 here is CASSLGGSNEKLFF. CDR3 DNA sequence: TGTGCCAGCAGCTTGGGGGGGTCTAATGAAAAACTGTTTTTT. The full variable domain, in which reference TRBV7-2 and TRBJ1-4 provide the parts outside the CDR3, is GAGVSQSPSNKVTEKGKDVELRCDPISGHTALYWYRQSLGQGLEFLIYFQGNSAPDKSGLPSDRFSAERTGGSVSTLTIQRTQQEDSAVYLCASSLGGSNEKLFFGSGTQLSVL.

The V gene is TRBV19, the J gene TRBJ1-1, with a weak D call TRBD1 (5 bases). CDR1 and CDR2 (germline): LNHDA, SQIVND (reference sequence). This CDR3 comprises 13 residues. The V and J ends lost 10 bases and 0 bases respectively, with 12 bases between them. CDR3 region: CATSTGVNTEAFF. The CDR3 region has the DNA TGTGCCACCTCAACGGGGGTGAACACTGAAGCTTTCTTT.

The chain carries TRBV5-6 and TRBJ1-2; D unclear. The CDR3 consists of 13 residues. Trimming took off 3 bases at V and 8 bases at J, with 14 bases between the two ends. Germline CDR1 SGHDT, CDR2 YYEEEE. The CDR3 DNA sequence: TGTGCCAGCAGCTCGTGGGCCCATGGAGGCTACACCTTC. Encoded protein: CASSSWAHGGYTF. Complete variable domain (other parts from reference TRBV5-6 and TRBJ1-2): DAGVTQSPTHLIKTRGQQVTLRCSPKSGHDTVSWYQQALGQGPQFIFQYYEEEERQRGNFPDRFSGHQFPNYSSELNVNALLLGDSALYLCASSSWAHGGYTFGSGTRLTVV.

The CDR3 is CASSLGDREAFF. The DNA for the CDR3 is TGCGCCAGCAGCTTAGGGGACAGGGAAGCTTTCTTT. The chain has TRBV5-1 and TRBJ1-1, with TRBD1 matching over 8 bases. V shed 2 bases, J shed 8 bases, and the junction held 2 bases outside the gene matches. CDR3 length: 12 amino acids. Per the germline V gene, CDR1 is SGHRS and CDR2 is YFSETQ. The full variable domain, rest sourced from reference TRBV5-1 and TRBJ1-1, is KAGVTQTPRYLIKTRGQQVTLSCSPISGHRSVSWYQQTPGQGLQFLFEYFSETQRNKGNFPGRFSGRQFSNSRSEMNVSTLELGDSALYLCASSLGDREAFFGQGTRLTVV.

This clone has only one observation. The rearrangement uses TRBV6-2 or TRBV6-3 and TRBJ2-5; D gene ambiguous. This CDR3 region has 12 residues. The V end was cut by 4 bases, the J end by 4 bases, with 7 bases between. Germline V gene data show CDR1 as MNHEY and CDR2 as SVGEGT. CDR3 region: CASSSLRETQYF. The DNA of the CDR3 is TGTGCCAGCAGTTCCCTCAGAGAGACCCAGTACTTC.

The gene calls are TRBV28 and TRBJ2-5; possibly TRBD1 for D (7 bases). The germline V and J ends were trimmed by 5 bases and 7 bases, with 20 bases remaining between them. The CDR3 has 15 amino acids. Germline V gene sequence: CDR1 MDHEN, CDR2 SYDVKM. This CDR3 reads CASSLDRRSEGTQYF. The CDR3 nucleotides read TGTGCCAGCAGTCTGGACAGGAGGTCGGAGGGGACCCAGTACTTC.

In regard to this clone: Additional DNA sequences in this sample encode the identical CDR3. The genes are TRBV5-1 and TRBJ2-1; D is perhaps TRBD1 (6 bases). CDR3 length: 14 residues. Germline V CDR1 and CDR2: SGHRS, YFSETQ. Trimming shortened V by 0 bases and J by 7 bases, and 11 bases separated the two germline ends. This CDR3 is CASSLDRVGNEQFF. Here the CDR3 DNA reads TGCGCCAGCAGCTTGGACAGGGTAGGGAATGAGCAGTTCTTC.

This clone was counted only a few times. V is TRBV28 and J is TRBJ1-2; a weak D match, TRBD1 (6 bases). Germline CDR1 and CDR2: MDHEN and SYDVKM. The CDR3 spans 13 residues. V was cut by 5 bases and J by 8 bases, with 15 bases left in between. The CDR3 DNA reads TGTGCCAGCAGTCAGGGGTATTTGCGGGGCTACACCTTC. This encodes CASSQGYLRGYTF.